This is a list of T cell receptor beta chains from one sample in a study of Ad26.COV2.S vaccination and SARS-CoV-2 variants. Libraries were prepared by immunoSEQ multiplex PCR; TCRdb keeps only in-frame clonotypes and omits some of them. The data show around 320,000 clones, with about 86% seen just once and less than 2% held by the top ten. The sample was peripheral blood, taken in a trial of Ad26.COV2.S vaccine versus placebo. These receptors all come from a person between 18 and 60 years old who received the Ad26.COV2.S COVID-19 vaccine or a placebo. Both conserved end residues are part of each CDR3. Each record gives: clone size, V gene, D gene, J gene, CDR3 protein, CDR3 DNA. The D gene is left open where the match is weak. Some rows mark clone size as missing; the rest say once, few, many or name a class of expanded clone.

>once|TRBV5-1|NA|TRBJ2-5
CASSLAVGKETQYF
TGCGCCAGCAGCTTGGCGGTGGGAAAGGAGACCCAGTACTTC
>NA|TRBV5-4|NA|TRBJ1-2
CASSPTPGNYGYTF
TGTGCCAGCAGCCCTACGCCAGGGAACTATGGCTACACCTTC
>NA|TRBV10-3|TRBD1|TRBJ1-5
CAISESFRDRGNNQPQHF
TGTGCCATCAGTGAGTCCTTTCGGGACAGGGGGAACAATCAGCCCCAGCATTTT
>NA|TRBV9|TRBD1|TRBJ1-1
CASSATGAGTEAFF
TGTGCCAGCAGCGCAACAGGGGCTGGGACTGAAGCTTTCTTT
>NA|TRBV7-2|TRBD2|TRBJ2-2
CASSPRGLANTGELFF
TGCGCCAGCAGCCCGAGGGGACTAGCCAACACCGGGGAGCTGTTTTTT
>once|TRBV6-2/TRBV6-3|NA|TRBJ1-1
CASSSPAENTEAFF
TGTGCCAGCAGTTCCCCGGCAGAGAACACTGAAGCTTTCTTT
>NA|TRBV10-1|TRBD2|TRBJ2-3
CASSRLAGGTDTQYF
TGCGCCAGCAGCCGACTAGCGGGGGGAACAGATACGCAGTATTTT
>few|TRBV7-9|NA|TRBJ2-7
CASSLVAGGGDEQYF
TGTGCCAGCAGCTTAGTTGCTGGGGGCGGAGATGAGCAGTACTTC
>NA|TRBV7-2|TRBD1|TRBJ1-5
CASSLTGLVNQPQHF
TGTGCCAGCAGCTTGACAGGGTTAGTCAATCAGCCCCAGCATTTT
>NA|TRBV4-3|NA|TRBJ1-1
CASSQEGTRTEAFF
TGCGCCAGCAGCCAAGAAGGGACGCGCACTGAAGCTTTCTTT
>NA|TRBV7-9|NA|TRBJ1-6
CASSSLGSAKSPLHF
TGTGCCAGCAGCTCCTTAGGGAGCGCGAAATCACCCCTCCACTTT
>NA|TRBV20-1|TRBD2|TRBJ2-7
CSASFSPTSGGDEQYF
TGCAGTGCTAGTTTCTCGCCGACTAGCGGGGGCGACGAGCAGTACTTC
>NA|TRBV3-1/TRBV3-2|NA|TRBJ1-6
CASSQYRVNSPLHF
TGTGCCAGCAGCCAGTATCGAGTCAATTCACCCCTCCACTTT
>once|TRBV13|NA|TRBJ2-5
CASSLWGGAETQYF
TGTGCCAGCAGCTTATGGGGGGGGGCAGAGACCCAGTACTTC
>NA|TRBV27|TRBD1|TRBJ1-1
CASSLTLGQNHEAFF
TGTGCCAGCAGTTTAACCCTGGGACAGAATCATGAAGCTTTCTTT
>NA|TRBV29-1|TRBD2|TRBJ2-1
CSVERGLAGAINEQFF
TGCAGCGTTGAGAGGGGACTAGCGGGGGCAATCAATGAGCAGTTCTTC
>NA|TRBV12-5|NA|TRBJ1-1
CASGLVSGRTNTEAFF
TGTGCTAGTGGTTTGGTATCGGGGAGGACAAACACTGAAGCTTTCTTT
>once|TRBV30|NA|TRBJ1-6
CAWSAGFSPLHF
TGTGCCTGGAGTGCGGGATTCTCACCCCTCCACTTT
>NA|TRBV6-5|TRBD1|TRBJ1-1
CASSPGGVNTEAFF
TGTGCCAGCAGCCCAGGGGGTGTGAACACTGAAGCTTTCTTT
>NA|TRBV29-1|NA|TRBJ1-2
CSVVGVAGKVGYTF
TGCAGCGTTGTGGGTGTGGCAGGGAAGGTTGGCTACACCTTC
>NA|TRBV6-5|NA|TRBJ2-3
CASSYSSGRGTDTQYF
TGTGCCAGCAGTTACTCTTCCGGGAGAGGCACAGATACGCAGTATTTT
>NA|TRBV5-4|NA|TRBJ1-2
CASSLQEGYGYTF
TGTGCCAGCAGCTTGCAGGAGGGCTATGGCTACACCTTC
>NA|TRBV6-6|NA|TRBJ1-2
CASSLELQLGYGYTF
TGTGCCAGCAGTTTAGAGTTACAGTTAGGGTATGGCTACACCTTC
>NA|TRBV10-2|NA|TRBJ1-6
CASSESLSSYNSPLHF
TGCGCCAGCAGTGAGTCCTTGAGCTCCTATAATTCACCCCTCCACTTT
>NA|TRBV3-1/TRBV3-2|TRBD1|TRBJ2-7
CASSPTGQGFNYEQYF
TGTGCCAGCAGTCCTACGGGACAGGGGTTTAACTACGAGCAGTACTTC
>NA|TRBV5-6|NA|TRBJ2-7
CASSLDSPYEQYF
TGTGCCAGCAGCTTGGACAGTCCCTACGAGCAGTACTTC
>NA|TRBV4-3|TRBD1|TRBJ1-2
CASSQDYRGSDGYTF
TGCGCCAGCAGCCAAGACTACAGGGGCTCGGATGGCTACACCTTC
>few|TRBV19|TRBD1|TRBJ1-6
CASSMRQGRNSPLHF
TGTGCCAGTAGTATGAGACAGGGCAGGAATTCACCCCTCCACTTT
>few|TRBV7-2|NA|TRBJ1-2
CASSRPDRNQYGYTF
TGTGCCAGCAGCCGTCCCGACAGGAATCAATATGGCTACACCTTC
>NA|TRBV6-6|NA|TRBJ1-1
CASSVSRDPLTEAFF
TGTGCCAGCAGTGTATCCCGGGACCCCCTTACTGAAGCTTTCTTT
>NA|TRBV7-6|NA|TRBJ1-1
CASSPEAGAGTEAFF
TGTGCCAGCAGCCCCGAGGCAGGAGCGGGCACTGAAGCTTTCTTT
>NA|TRBV18|TRBD1|TRBJ1-1
CASSTKGTGGSVTEAFF
TGTGCCAGCTCAACTAAAGGGACAGGGGGCTCAGTCACTGAAGCTTTCTTT
>NA|TRBV5-1|TRBD1|TRBJ1-5
CASSLTGVGNQPQHF
TGCGCCAGCAGCCTGACAGGGGTTGGCAATCAGCCCCAGCATTTT
>few|TRBV5-4|TRBD1|TRBJ1-2
CASSVKTGGDGYTF
TGTGCCAGCAGCGTGAAAACAGGGGGCGATGGCTACACCTTC
>NA|TRBV7-9|NA|TRBJ2-7
CASSFSSYEQYF
TGTGCCAGCAGCTTCAGCTCCTACGAGCAGTACTTC
>few|TRBV7-2|TRBD1|TRBJ2-3
CASRTGGAGTDTQYF
TGTGCCAGCAGGACAGGGGGCGCGGGCACAGATACGCAGTATTTT
>NA|TRBV3-1/TRBV3-2|TRBD1|TRBJ2-3
CASSHRQGVTDTQYF
TGTGCCAGCAGCCACCGACAGGGGGTCACAGATACGCAGTATTTT
>NA|TRBV30|TRBD1|TRBJ2-7
CAWSRRDSKTGAYEQYF
TGTGCCTGGAGTAGACGGGACAGCAAAACCGGGGCCTACGAGCAGTACTTC
>NA|TRBV30|TRBD1|TRBJ2-1
CAWSRLGQSNNEQFF
TGTGCCTGGAGCCGGCTGGGACAGTCCAACAATGAGCAGTTCTTC